This entry features one T cell receptor (beta chain) sequence. The antigen this receptor binds is unknown. Per-base qualities were not stored, and no clone one base away is much larger. The receptor library was made with multiplex PCR. The reads were generated on an Illumina HiSeq 2500. TCRbeta libraries were built by three rounds of nested PCR using primers (Table S4), following protocols modified from ARM-PCR. Before sequencing, PCR products of 200-500 bp were cut from the gel and purified using the QIAquick gel extraction kit. The published analysis was carried out like this. Reads were cleaned with Trimmomatic, merged with FLASH into complete CDR3 sequences, and assigned to V(D)J germline segments with MiTCR. Clonal diversity was computed as the inverse Simpson's index with VDJtools. A read counted as productive if the sequence was in-frame and lacked a premature stop codon. TCRdb took the public reads, trimmed them with fastp at Q25, ran MiXCR for clone calling and kept in-frame beta chains. For every CDR3 protein sequence, its rows merge into one entry that carries the most common genes and DNA. What appears here as the V and J calls and clone size reflects TCRdb's work, not the paper's. Present in this sample are 50,000 to 60,000 distinct CDR3 sequences, 60% to 80% of which were seen just once. Together, the top ten hold more than 20% of the sample.

The data were taken from a study of tumor and adjacent non-tumor tissue in lung cancer (dated by TCRdb to the late 2010s). Turning to the overall study: The cohort included 12 adenocarcinoma, a couple of squamous cell carcinoma and 1 small cell lung cancer patients. The approximately 15 enrolled patients, of whom approximately ten were men and 5 were women, were aged about 31 to 85 years and were diagnosed with TNM stage I to III disease. A total of roughly 120,000,000 productive TCRbeta reads were generated by sequencing, corresponding to an average of roughly 4 million reads per sample. Using bulk TCRbeta repertoires from around 15 lung cancer patients, the study set lung tumor tissue side by side with matched distant non-tumor lung tissue. TCRbeta CDR3 sequencing was performed on approximately 30 paired specimens, with one tumor sample and one normal lung sample collected per patient.

RNA was isolated from bulk unsorted tissue, and RNA quality was assessed with a NanoDrop ND-1000 and an Agilent 2100. The normal lung samples consisted of distant non-tumor tissue collected more than 3 cm from the tumor edge. The donors were newly diagnosed lung cancer patients admitted for thoracic surgery in China from August to November 2014 who had not received prior chemotherapy. Patients who had received previous radiotherapy or chemotherapy, or who had another concurrent cancer, were excluded from the study. Pieces of surgical tissue measuring roughly 1-2.2 cm3 were kept in RNAlater solution and held at -80 degrees C until needed. Looking up the germline V gene yields CDR1 MNHEY and CDR2 SVGAGI. V loses 7 bases, J loses 0 bases, and the germline ends lie 9 bases apart. The CDR3 measures 13 amino acids from cysteine to phenylalanine. CDR3 DNA is the only sequence kept; it has 39 bases, read in frame from the first base.

The study at large found these results: In normal lung, the top 100 clones accounted for a significantly larger cumulative share of the repertoire than in tumor tissue. The methods do not name the sequencing platform or mention unique molecular identifiers. TCR diversity (inverse Simpson) was significantly higher in tumor than in normal lung tissue (roughly 430 vs 170, P = 0.0075, Mann-Whitney U test). TCR diversity was significantly higher in younger patients, and greater tumor TCR diversity was associated with shorter overall survival and shorter disease-free survival. Only roughly 14 patients were included in the cohort, and the need for larger samples and more detailed clinical data was noted by the authors. Because peripheral blood was not sequenced, the blood TCRbeta repertoires of the lung cancer patients in the study went unexamined.

The sequenced sample was distant non-tumor lung tissue. The source is a woman aged 55-69 years with non-small cell lung cancer. The V and J segments used are TRBV6-5 and TRBJ1-1, with TRBD1 perhaps the D gene, on 6 matching bases. The CDR3 loop reads CASKGHLNTEAFF. In nucleotides, the sequence is TGTGCCAGCAAGGGACACCTGAACACTGAAGCTTTCTTT.